This T cell receptor beta chain was observed in a study of OX40 agonist ivuxolimab in advanced cancers. Findings and caveats of the study: Clonal expansion in partial responders at 0.1-3.0 mg/kg ranked among the lowest. Expanded peripheral T cell antigen specificity was not determined. Normalized expansion of T-cell clones was also low for some nonresponders.

Note on this clone: Its target is unknown.

V shed 4 bases and J shed 5 bases, with 17 bases lying between them. The length of the CDR3 is 15 residues. Looked up from germline, CDR1 is MGHRA and CDR2 is YSYEKL. The method was immunoSEQ multiplex PCR; TCRdb's version includes in-frame clones alone and lacks a portion of them. The table lists approximately 58,000 clones, roughly 86% of them singletons. This chain connects TRBV4-1 to TRBJ2-5, with D possibly TRBD2 on 6 matching bases. Here the sequenced sample was CD4+ or CD8+ T cells sorted from blood, taken in a trial of the OX40 agonist ivuxolimab. This clonotype was obtained from an adult with an advanced solid tumor such as melanoma, head and neck, liver or kidney cancer. The CDR3 loop reads CASSLGSAGRETQYF. The CDR3 DNA is TGCGCCAGCAGCCTTGGGTCGGCGGGGCGGGAGACCCAGTACTTC.